A single sample is the source of the 20 T cell receptor beta chains below, sequenced in a study of T cell responses to AZD1222 COVID-19 vaccine. Profiled with immunoSEQ multiplex PCR; TCRdb holds only in-frame clones, not every one. Of 150,000 or so clones detected, about 91% appear once; the ten largest clones hold roughly 3.5%. The specimen comprised peripheral blood, sampled on day 0 of MenACWY control vaccination. The receptors here all came from an adult in good health.

The chain uses TRBV28 and TRBJ1-6, with D possibly TRBD1 on 6 matching bases. V shed 8 bases and J shed 7 bases, with 12 bases lying between them. The CDR3 length is 13 residues. Germline V gene sequence: CDR1 MDHEN, CDR2 SYDVKM. CDR3: CASGGQINSPLHF. The CDR3 DNA is TGTGCCAGCGGCGGACAGATAAATTCACCCCTCCACTTT.

The genes are TRBV12-3 or TRBV12-4 and TRBJ1-5, with D hard to call. V was clipped by 3 bases and J by 11 bases, with 11 bases between them. The CDR3 extends over 12 amino acids. CDR3 coding DNA: TGTGCCAGCAGTTTCGAGGGTTCGACCCAGCATTTT. Translating gives CASSFEGSTQHF.

This sequence joins TRBV30 and TRBJ1-2, with 8 bases matching TRBD1. The V gene's germline CDR1 is GTSNPN and CDR2 SVGIG (reference sequence). The V gene end was trimmed by 2 bases and the J gene end by 8 bases; junction bases not matched to a gene: 7. CDR3 length equals 13 residues. Here the CDR3 reads CAWSQTGGQGYTF. CDR3 DNA sequence: TGTGCCTGGAGTCAAACAGGGGGGCAAGGCTACACCTTC. The whole variable domain, remainder taken from reference TRBV30 and TRBJ1-2, is SQTIHQWPATLVQPVGSPLSLECTVEGTSNPNLYWYRQAAGRGLQLLFYSVGIGQISSEVPQNLSASRPQDRQFILSSKKLLLSDSGFYLCAWSQTGGQGYTFGSGTRLTVV.

The CDR3 bases are TGTGCCAGCAGCCTCCAGGCTGAAGCTTTCTTT. It encodes CASSLQAEAFF. This chain links TRBV7-9 with TRBJ1-1; D is uncertain. The length of the CDR3 is 11 residues. V shed 5 bases and J shed 6 bases, with 7 bases lying between them. The V gene's germline CDR1 is SEHNR and CDR2 FQNEAQ (reference sequence).

This rearrangement joins TRBV7-2 to TRBJ2-3, with TRBD2 as a possible D gene (7 bases). Trimming took 5 bases from V and 5 from J, leaving 17 bases between them. From germline, CDR1 is SGHTA and CDR2 FQGNSA. The CDR3 has 15 residues. In nucleotides, the CDR3 is TGTGCCAGCAGCCAAGGACCAGGGGAGGGAGATACGCAGTATTTT. Amino acid sequence: CASSQGPGEGDTQYF. Full variable domain (missing parts from reference TRBV7-2 and TRBJ2-3): GAGVSQSPSNKVTEKGKDVELRCDPISGHTALYWYRQSLGQGLEFLIYFQGNSAPDKSGLPSDRFSAERTGGSVSTLTIQRTQQEDSAVYLCASSQGPGEGDTQYFGPGTRLTVL.

The rearrangement joins TRBV9 to TRBJ1-2; TRBD1 is a possible D gene (6 bases). The CDR3 extends over 12 amino acids. CDR1 SGDLS and CDR2 YYNGEE come from the germline V gene. V was shortened by 3 bases and J by 8 bases, with 11 bases between the two germline ends. The CDR3 nucleotides read TGTGCCAGCAGCGAGGGGGGCCCCGGCTACACCTTC. Encoded protein: CASSEGGPGYTF.

The chain joins TRBV5-6 to TRBJ1-6; no firm D call. The germline V gene encodes CDR1 SGHDT and CDR2 YYEEEE. The V end lost 0 bases, the J end lost 11 bases, and 6 bases lay between the germline ends. This CDR3 has 12 amino acids. CDR3 nucleotide sequence: TGTGCCAGCAGCTTGGCGGAGACACCCCTCCACTTT. It specifies CASSLAETPLHF.

This CDR3 reads CASSLSPQAAYEQYF. CDR3 coding DNA: TGTGCCAGCAGCTTGAGTCCGCAGGCCGCCTACGAGCAGTACTTC. The rearrangement links TRBV5-6 to TRBJ2-7; the D is unclear. The CDR3 consists of 15 residues. The germline V gene has CDR1 SGHDT and CDR2 YYEEEE. Trimming removed 1 base from V and 2 bases from J, with 13 bases in between.

This chain links TRBV18 with TRBJ1-6; D is unclear. Germline V gives CDR1 KGHSH, CDR2 LQKENI. This CDR3 spans 14 amino acids. Trimming took off 8 bases at V and 7 bases at J, with 15 bases between the two ends. The CDR3 region has the DNA TGTGCCAGCGGAGCCCCGCAGGAAAATTCACCCCTCCACTTT. As protein: CASGAPQENSPLHF. Based on the CDR3 plus reference TRBV18 and TRBJ1-6, the full variable domain is NAGVMQNPRHLVRRRGQEARLRCSPMKGHSHVYWYRQLPEEGLKFMVYLQKENIIDESGMPKERFSAEFPKEGPSILRIQQVVRGDSAAYFCASGAPQENSPLHFGNGTRLTVT.

CDR3 DNA: TGTGCCAGCAGACAAACGCAGGGACTTCCCGGCGACTATGGCTACACCTTC. Translated, it gives CASRQTQGLPGDYGYTF. This rearrangement joins TRBV28 to TRBJ1-2, with a possible D match to TRBD1 (5 bases). V dropped 6 bases and J dropped 3 bases, with 23 bases sitting between them. Germline-derived CDR1 and CDR2 are MDHEN and SYDVKM. The CDR3 contains 17 residues.

This clone was seen a few times. V is TRBV11-3 and J is TRBJ2-7; D ambiguous. CDR1 and CDR2 from the germline V gene are SGHNT and YENEEA. V lost 0 bases and J 1 base, leaving 13 bases between the germline ends. CDR3 size: 16 residues. The CDR3 nucleotides read TGTGCCAGCAGCTTAGATGACCTGGGCCATTCCTACGAGCAGTACTTC. It translates to CASSLDDLGHSYEQYF.

The chain employs TRBV5-1 and TRBJ2-3; unclear D gene. The CDR3 is 15 residues long. Germline V CDR1 and CDR2: SGHRS, YFSETQ. Trimming pared 0 bases from V and 0 bases from J, leaving 8 bases between. CDR3 amino acids: CASSLVSGSTDTQYF. The CDR3 bases are TGCGCCAGCAGCTTGGTGTCGGGTAGCACAGATACGCAGTATTTT.

V gene TRBV30 combines with J gene TRBJ1-1; D uncertain. The CDR3 spans 12 residues. Germline V gene data show CDR1 as GTSNPN and CDR2 as SVGIG (reference sequence). V was clipped by 4 bases and J by 3 bases, with 9 bases between them. CDR3 in amino acids: CAWMLTHTEAFF. The CDR3 coding sequence is TGTGCCTGGATGTTGACCCACACTGAAGCTTTCTTT.

V is TRBV24-1 and J is TRBJ2-1, with 7 bases lining up with TRBD2. Germline loops: CDR1 KGHDR, CDR2 SFDVKD. CDR3 size: 18 residues. Unmatched junction bases numbered 14, after V lost 3 bases and J lost 4 bases. CDR3 in amino acids: CATSDPPGPKGLYNEQFF. CDR3 DNA: TGTGCCACCAGTGATCCCCCCGGGCCCAAGGGACTATACAATGAGCAGTTCTTC.

The chain employs TRBV25-1 and TRBJ1-3; perhaps TRBD1 as D (6 bases). CDR1 is MGHDK, CDR2 SYGVNS, per germline. The CDR3 is made up of 17 amino acids. Deletions cut 2 bases from V and 4 bases from J, with 18 bases between. This CDR3 reads CASSEPPDYREGNTIYF. The CDR3 DNA reads as TGTGCCAGCAGTGAACCCCCCGATTACAGGGAGGGAAACACCATATATTTT.

Here the CDR3 DNA reads TGTGCCAGCTCCCCAGAGCAAAATCAGCCCCAGCATTTT. Translated, it gives CASSPEQNQPQHF. The J gene is TRBJ1-5, the V gene TRBV18; D remains ambiguous. From germline, CDR1 is KGHSH and CDR2 LQKENI. V was shortened by 6 bases and J by 4 bases, with 10 bases between the two germline ends. The CDR3 runs to 13 residues.

The chain links TRBV12-3 or TRBV12-4 to TRBJ1-1; D uncertain. The CDR3 runs to 13 residues. V was pared by 0 bases and J by 7 bases, with 9 bases between. The CDR3 nucleotides read TGTGCCAGCAGTTTAGCGCGGGCATTTGAAGCTTTCTTT. Its protein is CASSLARAFEAFF.

The V gene is TRBV29-1, the J gene TRBJ1-5, with D perhaps TRBD1 (6 bases). Between the trimmed V and J ends, which lost 7 bases and 3 bases, there was a span of 16 bases. This CDR3 contains 14 residues. Germline V lookup: CDR1 SQVTM, CDR2 ANQGSEA. The CDR3 DNA follows: TGCAGCGCTGGAGGGGGAGACCTCAATCAGCCCCAGCATTTT. Protein: CSAGGGDLNQPQHF. The entire variable domain, with the rest obtained from reference TRBV29-1 and TRBJ1-5, is as follows: SAVISQKPSRDICQRGTSLTIQCQVDSQVTMMFWYRQQPGQSLTLIATANQGSEATYESGFVIDKFPISRPNLTFSTLTVSNMSPEDSSIYLCSAGGGDLNQPQHFGDGTRLSIL.

The rearrangement links TRBV6-5 to TRBJ2-7, with 7 nucleotides matching TRBD1. Germline V CDR1 and CDR2: MNHEY, SVGAGI. J lost 5 bases, V lost 0 bases, and 4 bases had no gene match. This CDR3 spans 14 amino acids. In DNA form, the CDR3 reads TGTGCCAGCAGTTACTCGAATACAGGGGACGAGCAGTACTTC. This codes for CASSYSNTGDEQYF.

The V call is TRBV7-2, the J call TRBJ1-1; D is uncertain. The V end lost 1 base, the J end lost 5 bases, and 8 bases lay between the germline ends. The CDR3 is made up of 13 amino acids. Germline loops: CDR1 SGHTA, CDR2 FQGNSA. The CDR3 protein is CASSLDPGTEAFF. For the CDR3, the DNA is TGTGCCAGCAGCTTAGATCCGGGGACTGAAGCTTTCTTT.